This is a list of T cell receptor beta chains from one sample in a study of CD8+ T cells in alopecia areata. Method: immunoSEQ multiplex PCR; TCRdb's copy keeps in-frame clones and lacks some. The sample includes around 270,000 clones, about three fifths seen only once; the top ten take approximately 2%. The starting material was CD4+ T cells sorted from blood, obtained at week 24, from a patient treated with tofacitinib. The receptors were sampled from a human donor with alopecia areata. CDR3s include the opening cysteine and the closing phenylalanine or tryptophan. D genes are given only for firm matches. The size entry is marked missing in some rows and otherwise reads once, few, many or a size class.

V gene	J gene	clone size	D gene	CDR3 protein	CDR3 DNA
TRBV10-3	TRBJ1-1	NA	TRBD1	CAISELDRGTEAFF	TGTGCCATCAGTGAGCTGGACAGGGGCACTGAAGCTTTCTTT
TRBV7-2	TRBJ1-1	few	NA	CASSDTRKGDTEAFF	TGTGCCAGCAGCGATACGAGGAAAGGGGACACTGAAGCTTTCTTT
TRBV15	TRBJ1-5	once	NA	CATSRDRPGMSNQPQHF	TGTGCCACCAGCAGAGATCGACCGGGGATGAGCAATCAGCCCCAGCATTTT
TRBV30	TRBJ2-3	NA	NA	CAWSVRAGTQYF	TGTGCCTGGAGTGTACGGGCAGGTACGCAGTATTTT
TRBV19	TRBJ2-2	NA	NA	CASSIPPRGELFF	TGTGCCAGTAGTATACCCCCGAGGGGGGAGCTGTTTTTT
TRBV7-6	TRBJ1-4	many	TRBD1	CASSRTGGETNEKLFF	TGTGCCAGCAGCAGGACAGGGGGCGAGACTAATGAAAAACTGTTTTTT
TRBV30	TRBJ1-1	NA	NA	CAWSVLTEAFF	TGTGCCTGGAGTGTGCTCACTGAAGCTTTCTTT
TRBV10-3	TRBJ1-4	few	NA	CATPARGQLDATNEKLFF	TGTGCCACCCCGGCCCGAGGCCAGTTGGATGCAACTAATGAAAAACTGTTTTTT
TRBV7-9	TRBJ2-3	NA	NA	CASSPPTDTQYF	TGTGCCAGCAGCCCCCCGACAGATACGCAGTATTTT
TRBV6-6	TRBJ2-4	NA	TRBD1	CASSYGTGGNWGIQYF	TGTGCCAGCAGTTATGGGACAGGGGGCAATTGGGGCATTCAGTACTTC
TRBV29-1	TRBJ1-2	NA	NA	CSVDDVPGGHYGYTF	TGCAGCGTTGACGATGTTCCTGGAGGGCACTATGGCTACACCTTC
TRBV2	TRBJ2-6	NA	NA	CASTANPGANVLTF	TGTGCCAGCACGGCAAACCCTGGGGCCAACGTCCTGACTTTC
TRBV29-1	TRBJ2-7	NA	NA	CSVDPINPYEQYF	TGCAGCGTAGACCCCATCAATCCCTACGAGCAGTACTTC
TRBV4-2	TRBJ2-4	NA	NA	CASSQAGAGDIQYF	TGTGCCAGCAGCCAAGCGGGGGCAGGGGACATTCAGTACTTC
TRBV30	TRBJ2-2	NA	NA	CAWSSYISGELFF	TGTGCCTGGAGTTCATACATATCCGGGGAGCTGTTTTTT
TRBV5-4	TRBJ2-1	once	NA	CASSFLDYNEQFF	TGTGCCAGCAGCTTCCTGGACTACAATGAGCAGTTCTTC
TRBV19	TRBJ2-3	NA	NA	CASSIRTAGADTQYF	TGTGCCAGTAGTATCCGGACCGCCGGTGCAGATACGCAGTATTTT
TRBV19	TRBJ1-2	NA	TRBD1	CASRNRDSSLYTF	TGTGCCAGTAGAAACCGGGACAGCAGCCTCTACACCTTC
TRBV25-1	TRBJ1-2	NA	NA	CASSETPTANYGYTF	TGTGCCAGCAGTGAAACCCCCACAGCTAACTATGGCTACACCTTC
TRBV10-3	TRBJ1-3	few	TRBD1	CAISAGQGAGNTIYF	TGTGCCATCAGCGCTGGACAGGGGGCTGGAAACACCATATATTTT
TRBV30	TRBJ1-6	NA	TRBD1	CAWSSSDRANSPLHF	TGTGCCTGGAGCTCCTCGGACAGGGCCAATTCACCCCTCCACTTT
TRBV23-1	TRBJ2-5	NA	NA	CASSQRENGETQYF	TGCGCCAGCAGTCAACGGGAAAATGGGGAGACCCAGTACTTC
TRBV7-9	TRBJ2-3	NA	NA	CASSWAGMDTQYF	TGTGCCAGCAGCTGGGCCGGTATGGATACGCAGTATTTT
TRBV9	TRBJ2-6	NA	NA	CASSVGTQGSGANVLTF	TGTGCCAGCAGCGTAGGGACACAGGGCTCTGGGGCCAACGTCCTGACTTTC
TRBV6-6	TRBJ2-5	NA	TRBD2	CASSGAGEETQYF	TGTGCCAGCAGCGGGGCGGGGGAGGAGACCCAGTACTTC
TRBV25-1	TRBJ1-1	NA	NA	CASRDQKAFF	TGTGCCAGCAGGGATCAGAAAGCTTTCTTT
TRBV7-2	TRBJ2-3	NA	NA	CASTPGGPIDYPRGTQYF	TGTGCCAGCACCCCTGGGGGACCGATCGACTATCCGCGGGGTACGCAGTATTTT
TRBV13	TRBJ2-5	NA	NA	CASKRSLQETQYF	TGTGCCAGCAAGAGGTCTCTCCAAGAGACCCAGTACTTC
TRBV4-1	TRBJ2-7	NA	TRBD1	CASSQGQGAGTYEQYF	TGCGCCAGCAGCCAAGGTCAGGGGGCAGGGACCTACGAGCAGTACTTC
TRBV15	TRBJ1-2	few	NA	CATSRGGTYTYGYTF	TGTGCCACCAGCAGAGGAGGGACGTACACTTATGGCTACACCTTC
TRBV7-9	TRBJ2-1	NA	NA	CASSFVGHPSNEQFF	TGTGCCAGCAGCTTTGTCGGGCACCCTTCCAATGAGCAGTTCTTC
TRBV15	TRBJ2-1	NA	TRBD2	CATSYRGDEQFF	TGTGCCACCAGTTATCGGGGGGATGAGCAGTTCTTC
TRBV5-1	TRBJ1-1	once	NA	CASRRQAVRNTEAFF	TGCGCCAGCCGCAGGCAGGCCGTGAGGAACACTGAAGCTTTCTTT
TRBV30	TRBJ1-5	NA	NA	CAWSVRYNNQPQHF	TGTGCCTGGAGTGTACGTTACAACAATCAGCCCCAGCATTTT
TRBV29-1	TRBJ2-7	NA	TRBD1	CSVETTGGLEQYF	TGCAGCGTTGAGACGACAGGGGGCCTCGAGCAGTACTTC
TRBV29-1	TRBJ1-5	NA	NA	CSVVWGTSNQPQHF	TGCAGCGTTGTTTGGGGGACGAGCAATCAGCCCCAGCATTTT
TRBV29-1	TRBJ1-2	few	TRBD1	CSAQGGRGYTF	TGCAGCGCCCAAGGGGGCAGGGGCTACACCTTC
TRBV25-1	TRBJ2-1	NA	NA	CASSQSSYNEQFF	TGTGCCAGCAGCCAAAGCTCCTACAATGAGCAGTTCTTC
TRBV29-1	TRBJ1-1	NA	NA	CSVVTLEAFF	TGCAGCGTTGTGACCTTAGAAGCTTTCTTT
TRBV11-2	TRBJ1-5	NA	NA	CASSPQAGSNQPQHF	TGTGCCAGCAGCCCCCAAGCCGGTAGCAATCAGCCCCAGCATTTT
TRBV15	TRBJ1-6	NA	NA	CATSRAPYSPLHF	TGTGCCACCAGCAGAGCCCCCTATTCACCCCTCCACTTT
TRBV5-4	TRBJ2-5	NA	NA	CASSWNPTGEGETQYF	TGTGCCAGCAGCTGGAACCCGACAGGGGAGGGAGAGACCCAGTACTTC
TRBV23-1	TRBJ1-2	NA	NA	CASSTPPSLSLSF	TGCGCCAGCAGTACCCCGCCCAGTCTCTCTCTTTCCTTC
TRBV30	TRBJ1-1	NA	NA	CAWSVQRVGEAFF	TGTGCCTGGAGTGTTCAGAGGGTCGGAGAAGCTTTCTTT
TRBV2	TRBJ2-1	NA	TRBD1	CASSDIQGARGEQFF	TGTGCCAGCAGTGATATTCAGGGGGCGAGGGGTGAGCAGTTCTTC
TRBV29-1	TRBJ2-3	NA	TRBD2	CSVDPSGASTDTQYF	TGCAGCGTTGACCCTAGCGGGGCTAGCACAGATACGCAGTATTTT
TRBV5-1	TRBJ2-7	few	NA	CASSSLPAYEQYF	TGCGCCAGCAGCTCCTTGCCTGCCTACGAGCAGTACTTC
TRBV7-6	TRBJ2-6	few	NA	CASSLGGGSTGANVLTF	TGTGCCAGCAGCTTAGGTGGGGGGTCCACTGGGGCCAACGTCCTGACTTTC
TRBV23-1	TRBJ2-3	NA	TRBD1	CASSQPGQTTDTQYF	TGCGCCAGCAGTCAGCCGGGACAGACCACAGATACGCAGTATTTT
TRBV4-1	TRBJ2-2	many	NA	CASSQAHSVETGELFF	TGCGCCAGCAGCCAAGCGCATAGTGTGGAAACCGGGGAGCTGTTTTTT
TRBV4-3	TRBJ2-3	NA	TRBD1	CASSQDGNRGSLTQYF	TGCGCCAGCAGCCAAGATGGTAACAGGGGATCCCTTACGCAGTATTTT
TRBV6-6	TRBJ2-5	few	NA	CASSPGTEGTQYF	TGTGCCAGCAGCCCCGGGACGGAAGGGACCCAGTACTTC
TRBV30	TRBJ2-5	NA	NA	CAWSAGFQETQYF	TGTGCCTGGAGTGCGGGATTCCAAGAGACCCAGTACTTC
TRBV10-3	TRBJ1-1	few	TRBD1	CAIRNRGNTEAFF	TGTGCCATCAGGAACAGGGGGAACACTGAAGCTTTCTTT
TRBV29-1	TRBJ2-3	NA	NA	CSVDGFRGGTSTDTQYF	TGCAGCGTTGATGGCTTCCGAGGGGGTACTAGCACAGATACGCAGTATTTT
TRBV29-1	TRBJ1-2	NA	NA	CSGEEGSGYGYTF	TGCAGCGGGGAGGAGGGTTCGGGCTATGGCTACACCTTC
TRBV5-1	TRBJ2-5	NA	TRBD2	CASSLASNSGGETQYF	TGCGCCAGCAGCTTGGCAAGTAATAGCGGGGGAGAGACCCAGTACTTC
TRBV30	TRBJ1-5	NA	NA	CAWSPGASNQPQHF	TGTGCCTGGAGTCCAGGGGCGAGCAATCAGCCCCAGCATTTT
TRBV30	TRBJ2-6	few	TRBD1	CAWRRGLGSGANVLTF	TGTGCCTGGAGGAGGGGGCTAGGCTCTGGGGCCAACGTCCTGACTTTC